These 4 T cell receptor beta chains came from one sample sequenced in a study of shared clonotypes between healthy human individuals. The table came from immunoSEQ multiplex PCR; TCRdb's copy has only in-frame clones and leaves some out. The repertoire holds about 1 million clones, roughly 80% seen once, with around 1.5% in the top ten. Sequenced sample: memory CD4+ T cells sorted from blood. The subset: CD45RA-negative fraction. The receptor source for this set is a man between 18 and 35 years old in good health.

The rearrangement links TRBV10-3 to TRBJ2-2; a possible D gene is TRBD2 (6 bases). Germline assignment: CDR1 ENHRY and CDR2 SYGVKD. Trimming removed 7 bases at V and 5 bases at J, with 14 bases between. The CDR3 loop spans 14 amino acids. The CDR3 nucleotides are TGTGCCATCAAGCCCGTCGGGGGAACCGGGGAGCTGTTTTTT. Protein product: CAIKPVGGTGELFF.

The rearrangement links TRBV12-5 to TRBJ2-1; a possible D gene is TRBD2 (5 bases). Germline assignment: CDR1 LGHNT and CDR2 FRNRAP. CDR3 length equals 15 residues. Trimming removed 7 bases from V and 4 bases from J, with 17 bases in between. The CDR3 nucleotides read TGTGCTAGTGTCCCGGACTTGACCGTATACAATGAGCAGTTCTTC. Translated: CASVPDLTVYNEQFF.

This clone was seen more than once but under ten times. The chain carries TRBV5-8 and TRBJ2-7; 9 bases are a match to TRBD2. The germline V gene has CDR1 SGHTS and CDR2 YDEGEE. The CDR3 totals 14 residues. Trimming at V came to 5 bases and at J to 3 bases, leaving 6 bases not matched to a gene. CDR3 sequence: CASRIAGALYEQYF. CDR3 coding DNA: TGTGCCAGCAGGATAGCGGGGGCCCTCTACGAGCAGTACTTC.

This clone showed up many times. Other DNA sequences in this specimen translate into the identical CDR3. CDR3 in amino acids: CASSVREPLRATGELFF. The CDR3 DNA sequence: TGCGCCAGCAGCGTCAGGGAGCCCCTCAGGGCCACCGGGGAGCTGTTTTTT. The J gene is TRBJ2-2, the V gene TRBV5-1; either TRBD1 or TRBD2 may supply D (5 bases each). Between the trimmed V and J ends, which lost 4 bases and 4 bases, there was a span of 20 bases. CDR3 length equals 17 residues. CDR1 is SGHRS and CDR2 is YFSETQ in the germline V gene.